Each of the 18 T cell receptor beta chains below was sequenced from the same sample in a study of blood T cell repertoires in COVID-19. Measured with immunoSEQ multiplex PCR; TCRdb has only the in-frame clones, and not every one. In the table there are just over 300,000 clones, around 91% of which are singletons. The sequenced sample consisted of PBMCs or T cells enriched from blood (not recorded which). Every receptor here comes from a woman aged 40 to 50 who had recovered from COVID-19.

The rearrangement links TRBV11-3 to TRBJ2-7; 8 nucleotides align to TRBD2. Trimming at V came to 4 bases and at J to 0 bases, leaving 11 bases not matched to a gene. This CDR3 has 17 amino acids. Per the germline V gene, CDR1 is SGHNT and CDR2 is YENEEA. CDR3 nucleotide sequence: TGTGCCAGCAGCTCAAGGGCCCTAGCGGGTAGCTCCTACGAGCAGTACTTC. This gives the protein CASSSRALAGSSYEQYF.

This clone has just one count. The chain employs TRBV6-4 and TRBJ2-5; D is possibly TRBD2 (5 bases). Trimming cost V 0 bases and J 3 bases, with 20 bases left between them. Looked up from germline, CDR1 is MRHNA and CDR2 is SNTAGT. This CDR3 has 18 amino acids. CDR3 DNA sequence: TGTGCCAGCAGTGACTCGATCAGTAATAGCAAGCGGAAAGAGACCCAGTACTTC. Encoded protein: CASSDSISNSKRKETQYF.

The CDR3 coding sequence is TGTGCCAGCAGCCAAGATAGAGGGGGTGGCACAGATACGCAGTATTTT. Protein sequence: CASSQDRGGGTDTQYF. The chain uses TRBV3-1 (or the pseudogene TRBV3-2) and TRBJ2-3, with D possibly TRBD1 on 6 matching bases. The germline CDR1 and CDR2 sequences are LGHDT and YNNKEL (reference sequence). V gave up 0 bases and J gave up 1 base, with 11 bases separating them. This CDR3 contains 16 residues.

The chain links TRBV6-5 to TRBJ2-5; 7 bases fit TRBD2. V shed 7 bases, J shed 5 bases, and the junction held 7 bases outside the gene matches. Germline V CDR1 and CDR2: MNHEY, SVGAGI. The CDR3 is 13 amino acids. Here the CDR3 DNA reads TGTGCCAGCACCACGGGGGGTTGGGAGACCCAGTACTTC. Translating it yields CASTTGGWETQYF.

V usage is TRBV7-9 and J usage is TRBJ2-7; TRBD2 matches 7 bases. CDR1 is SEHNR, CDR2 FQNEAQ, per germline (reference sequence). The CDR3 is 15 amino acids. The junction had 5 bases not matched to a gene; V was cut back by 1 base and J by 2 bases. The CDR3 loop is CASSLGWDYTYEQYF. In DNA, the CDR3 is TGTGCCAGCAGCTTAGGGTGGGACTACACCTACGAGCAGTACTTC.

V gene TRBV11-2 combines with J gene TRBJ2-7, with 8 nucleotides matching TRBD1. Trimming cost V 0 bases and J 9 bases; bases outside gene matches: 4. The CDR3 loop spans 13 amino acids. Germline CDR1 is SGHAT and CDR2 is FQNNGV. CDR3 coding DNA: TGTGCCAGCAGCTTAGATCGGGGGACAGGGCAGTACTTC. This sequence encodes CASSLDRGTGQYF.

The DNA for the CDR3 is TGCGCCAGCAGCCAGACGCAGGGACTCGAGCAGTACTTC. Translating gives CASSQTQGLEQYF. The rearrangement uses TRBV5-1 and TRBJ2-7; tentatively, D is TRBD2 (6 bases). Germline assignment: CDR1 SGHRS and CDR2 YFSETQ. The CDR3 totals 13 residues. Between the trimmed V and J ends, which lost 4 bases and 6 bases, there was a span of 14 bases.

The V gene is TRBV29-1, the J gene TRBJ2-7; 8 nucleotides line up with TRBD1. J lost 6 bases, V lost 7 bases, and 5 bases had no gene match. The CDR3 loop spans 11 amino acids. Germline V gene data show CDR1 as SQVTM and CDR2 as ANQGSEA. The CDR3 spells CSAQQGGEQYF. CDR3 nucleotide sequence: TGCAGCGCCCAACAGGGGGGCGAGCAGTACTTC.

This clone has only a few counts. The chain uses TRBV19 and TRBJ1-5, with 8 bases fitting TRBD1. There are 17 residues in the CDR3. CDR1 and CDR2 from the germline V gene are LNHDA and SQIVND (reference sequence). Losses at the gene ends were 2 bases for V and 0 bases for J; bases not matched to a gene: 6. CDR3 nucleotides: TGTGCCAGTAGTATAAGGCGGGGGACAGGTAGCAATCAGCCCCAGCATTTT. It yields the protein CASSIRRGTGSNQPQHF.

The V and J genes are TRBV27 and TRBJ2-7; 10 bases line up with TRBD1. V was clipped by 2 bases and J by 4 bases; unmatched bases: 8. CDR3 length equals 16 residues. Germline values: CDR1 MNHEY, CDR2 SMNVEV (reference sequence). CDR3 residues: CASSLLPGTGVYEQYF. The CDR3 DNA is TGTGCCAGCAGTTTACTTCCCGGGACAGGGGTATACGAGCAGTACTTC.

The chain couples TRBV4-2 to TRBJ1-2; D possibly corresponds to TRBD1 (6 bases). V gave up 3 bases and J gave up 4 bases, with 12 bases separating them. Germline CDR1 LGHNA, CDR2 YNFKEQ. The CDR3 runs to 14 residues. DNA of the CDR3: TGTGCCAGCAGCCACGAGACAGGCGGCTATGGCTACACCTTC. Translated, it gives CASSHETGGYGYTF.

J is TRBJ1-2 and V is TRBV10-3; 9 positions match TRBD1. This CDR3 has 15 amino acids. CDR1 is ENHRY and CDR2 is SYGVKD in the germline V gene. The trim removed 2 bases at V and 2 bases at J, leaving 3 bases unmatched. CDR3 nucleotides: TGTGCCATCAGTGAGCTCACAGGGGGCAACTATGGCTACACCTTC. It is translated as CAISELTGGNYGYTF.

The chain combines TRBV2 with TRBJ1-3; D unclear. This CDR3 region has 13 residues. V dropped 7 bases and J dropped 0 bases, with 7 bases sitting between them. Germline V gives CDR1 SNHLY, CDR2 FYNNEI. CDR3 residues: CASTVISGNTIYF. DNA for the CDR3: TGTGCCAGCACAGTGATCTCTGGAAACACCATATATTTT.

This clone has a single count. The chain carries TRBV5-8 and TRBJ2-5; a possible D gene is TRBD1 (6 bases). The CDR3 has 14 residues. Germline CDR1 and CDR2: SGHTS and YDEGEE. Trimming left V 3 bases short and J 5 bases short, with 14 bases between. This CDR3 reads CASSSQGLGETQYF. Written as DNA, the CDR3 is TGTGCCAGCAGCTCACAGGGTCTAGGGGAGACCCAGTACTTC.

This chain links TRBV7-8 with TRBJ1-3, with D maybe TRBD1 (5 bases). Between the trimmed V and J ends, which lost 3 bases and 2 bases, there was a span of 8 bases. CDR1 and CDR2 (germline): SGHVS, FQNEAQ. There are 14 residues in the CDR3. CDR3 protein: CASSFGGAGNTIYF. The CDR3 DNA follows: TGTGCCAGCAGCTTTGGGGGGGCTGGAAACACCATATATTTT.

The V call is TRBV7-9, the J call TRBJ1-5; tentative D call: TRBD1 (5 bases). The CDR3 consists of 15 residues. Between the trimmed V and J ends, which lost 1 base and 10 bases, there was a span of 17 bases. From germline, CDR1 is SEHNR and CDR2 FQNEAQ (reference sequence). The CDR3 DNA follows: TGTGCCAGCAGCTTAGACATCGGGAGGGGAGGACCCCAGCATTTT. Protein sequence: CASSLDIGRGGPQHF.

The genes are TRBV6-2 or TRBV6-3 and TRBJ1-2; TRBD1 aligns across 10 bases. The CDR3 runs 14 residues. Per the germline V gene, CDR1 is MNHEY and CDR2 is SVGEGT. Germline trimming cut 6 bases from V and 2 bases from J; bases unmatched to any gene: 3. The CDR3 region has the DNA TGTGCCAGCAGCCCGGGACAGGGGAACTATGGCTACACCTTC. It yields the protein CASSPGQGNYGYTF.

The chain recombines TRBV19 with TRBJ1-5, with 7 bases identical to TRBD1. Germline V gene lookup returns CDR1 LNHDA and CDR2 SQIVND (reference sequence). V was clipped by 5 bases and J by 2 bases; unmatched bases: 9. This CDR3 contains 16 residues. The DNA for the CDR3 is TGTGCCAGTAGTTCCCTGGACAGGAGCCGCAATCAGCCCCAGCATTTT. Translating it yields CASSSLDRSRNQPQHF.